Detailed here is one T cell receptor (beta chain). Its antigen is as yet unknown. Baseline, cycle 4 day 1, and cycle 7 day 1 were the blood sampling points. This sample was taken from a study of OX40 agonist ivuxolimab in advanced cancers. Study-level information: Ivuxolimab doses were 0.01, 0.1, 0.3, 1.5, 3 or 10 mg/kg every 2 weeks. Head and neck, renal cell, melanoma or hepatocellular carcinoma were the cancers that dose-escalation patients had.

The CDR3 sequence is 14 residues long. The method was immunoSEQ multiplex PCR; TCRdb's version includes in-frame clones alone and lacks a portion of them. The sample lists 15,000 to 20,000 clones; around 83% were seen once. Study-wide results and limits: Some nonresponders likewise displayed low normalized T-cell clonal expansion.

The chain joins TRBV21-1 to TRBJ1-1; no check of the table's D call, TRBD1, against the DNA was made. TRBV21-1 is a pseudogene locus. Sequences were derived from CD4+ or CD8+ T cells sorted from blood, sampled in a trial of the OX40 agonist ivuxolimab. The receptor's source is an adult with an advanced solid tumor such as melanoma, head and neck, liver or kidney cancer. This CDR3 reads CASRLSGTKSEAFF. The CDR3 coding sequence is TGTGCCAGCAGACTCTCCGGGACAAAGTCTGAAGCTTTCTTT.